This T cell receptor (beta chain) appears in the sequencing data of a study of T-cell reconstitution after alpha-beta-depleted transplantation in children (dated by TCRdb to about 2016). Concerning the study at large: The study quantitatively tracked T-cell immune reconstitution after TCRalphabeta/CD19-depleted allogeneic hematopoietic cell transplantation in children using TCR repertoire profiling.

This sample's treatment or condition label indicates: allogeneic hematopoietic cell transplantation with graft depleted of TCRalphabeta T cells and CD19 B cells. The transplant recipients were children given TCRalphabeta/CD19-depleted allogeneic hematopoietic cell grafts. What the authors observed across the whole study: In some patients, high TCRbeta diversity at day 60 was attributed to recipient T cells and intrathymic progenitors that had survived conditioning. Over the following months the frequencies of hyperexpanded clones went down, and after one year T-cell counts and TCRbeta diversity were mostly credited to newly produced T cells. About two months after transplant, the apparently early recovery of alphabetaT-cell counts reportedly depended on just several hundred clones that had expanded rapidly and came from non-depleted graft cells.

The germline V gene yields MDHEN for CDR1 and SYDVKM for CDR2. Measured from the cysteine to the phenylalanine, the CDR3 is 14 residues long. Only CDR3 DNA remains: 42 bases, in frame from the first base. Trimming accounts for 11 bases at V and 7 bases at J, while the number of junction bases matched to no gene is 12. The library came from PCR. Sequenced on an Illumina HiSeq 2500. TCR library preparation used molecular barcoding, with unique molecular identifiers applied to normalize quantification of the TCRbeta repertoire. TCRdb passed the public sequencing reads through fastp at Q25 and MiXCR, retaining productive beta sequences. Rows with a matching CDR3 protein are joined into one entry that keeps the most common DNA and genes. This sample has about 300,000 distinct CDR3 sequences in its table, and around 9.1% of those were observed once. Approximately 7.6% of the sample rests with the top ten.

Notes on this clonotype: It lacks a known antigen. No quality values exist for individual bases; no much larger clone is one base distant.

Source: PBMCs, taken before TCRalphabeta/CD19-depleted stem cell transplant. Rearrangement joined TRBV28 to TRBJ2-7; 12 central bases correspond to TRBD2. The TCR was taken from a boy under two years old with acute myeloid leukemia, due to receive a stem cell transplant. The nucleotides are TGTGCCGGTTCAAGACTAGCGGGAGTAGGAGAGCAGTACTTC. This encodes CAGSRLAGVGEQYF.